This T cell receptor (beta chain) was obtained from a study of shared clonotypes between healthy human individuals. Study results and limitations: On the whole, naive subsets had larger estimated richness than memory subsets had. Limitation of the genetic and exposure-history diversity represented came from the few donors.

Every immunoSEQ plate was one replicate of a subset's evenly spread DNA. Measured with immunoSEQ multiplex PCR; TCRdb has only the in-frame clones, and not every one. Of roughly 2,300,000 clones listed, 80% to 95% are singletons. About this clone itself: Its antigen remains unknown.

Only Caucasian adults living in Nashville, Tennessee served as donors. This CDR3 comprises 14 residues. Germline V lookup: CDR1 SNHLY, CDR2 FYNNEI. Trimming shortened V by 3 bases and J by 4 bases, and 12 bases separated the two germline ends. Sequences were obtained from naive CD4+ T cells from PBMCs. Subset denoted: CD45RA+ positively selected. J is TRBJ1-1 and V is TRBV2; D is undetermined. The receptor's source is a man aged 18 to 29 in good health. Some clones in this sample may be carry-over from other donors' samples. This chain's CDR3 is CASSDGWSVTEAFF. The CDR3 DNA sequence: TGTGCCAGCAGTGACGGATGGAGCGTCACTGAAGCTTTCTTT.